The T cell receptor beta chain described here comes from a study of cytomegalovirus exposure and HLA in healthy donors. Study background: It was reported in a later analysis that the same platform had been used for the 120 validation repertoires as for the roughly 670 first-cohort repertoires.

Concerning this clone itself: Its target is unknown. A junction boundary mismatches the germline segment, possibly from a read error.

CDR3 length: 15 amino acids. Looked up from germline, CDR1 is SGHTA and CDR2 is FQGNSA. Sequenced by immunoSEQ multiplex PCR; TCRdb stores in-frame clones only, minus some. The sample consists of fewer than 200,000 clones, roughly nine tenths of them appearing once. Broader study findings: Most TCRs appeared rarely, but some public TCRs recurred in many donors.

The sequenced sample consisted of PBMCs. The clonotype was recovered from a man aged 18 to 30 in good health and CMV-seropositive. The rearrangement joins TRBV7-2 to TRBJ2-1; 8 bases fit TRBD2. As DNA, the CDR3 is TGTGCCAGCAGTTTAGCGGGGAGCTCCTACAATGAGCAGTTCTTC. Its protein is CASSLAGSSYNEQFF.